Listed here are 25 T cell receptor beta chains from one sample, sequenced in a study of beta chain features in type 1 diabetes. Their specific antigens are unknown. The authors reverse transcribed all of the isolated RNA, so sequencing captured expressed TCRB transcripts. Produced via immunoSEQ multiplex PCR; TCRdb's table is partial and in-frame only. Of 640,000 or so clones in the sample, roughly an eighth were seen once. General study findings and limits: In all four CD4+ subsets, TCRB CDR3 length was significantly, moderately reduced in type 1 diabetes.

Sequencing used naive CD4+ T cells from blood. These receptors originate from a man aged 18 to 30 with type 1 diabetes.

The gene calls are TRBV11-2 and TRBJ2-1; TRBD2 agrees at 9 bases. In germline, CDR1 is SGHAT, CDR2 FQNNGV. The CDR3 totals 15 residues. Germline trimming cut 5 bases from V and 6 bases from J; bases unmatched to any gene: 8. The CDR3 coding sequence is TGTGCCAGCAGCGTAGGGGGGACTAGCCTCAATGAGCAGTTCTTC. Its protein is CASSVGGTSLNEQFF.

This sequence joins TRBV7-9 and TRBJ2-5; no clear D gene. The V end lost 3 bases, the J end lost 7 bases, and 9 bases lay between the germline ends. CDR1 is SEHNR and CDR2 is FQNEAQ in the germline V gene (reference sequence). The CDR3 sequence is 12 residues long. This chain's CDR3 is CASSFVKATQYF. Written as DNA, the CDR3 is TGTGCCAGCAGCTTTGTAAAAGCGACCCAGTACTTC.

The CDR3 here is CASSSPTRDRYNEQFF. As DNA, the CDR3 is TGTGCCAGCAGCTCTCCGACCAGGGACAGGTACAATGAGCAGTTCTTC. The chain combines TRBV27 with TRBJ2-1; 8 bases line up with TRBD1. Germline CDR1 reads MNHEY; CDR2 reads SMNVEV (reference sequence). The V segment lost 6 bases and the J segment 4 bases; nucleotides outside the gene matches: 11. CDR3 size: 16 residues.

The CDR3 sequence is CASRTTGGLETQYF. Written as DNA, the CDR3 is TGTGCCAGCAGAACAACAGGGGGCCTGGAGACCCAGTACTTC. The chain joins TRBV6-5 to TRBJ2-5; TRBD1 matches 9 bases. This CDR3 has 14 residues. V shed 6 bases, J shed 5 bases, and the junction held 7 bases outside the gene matches. Per germline, CDR1 MNHEY and CDR2 SVGAGI.

This chain links TRBV18 with TRBJ1-6; D gene uncertain. CDR3 length: 15 amino acids. V lost 3 bases and J lost 7, with 13 bases in between. Germline values: CDR1 KGHSH, CDR2 LQKENI. The CDR3 bases are TGTGCCAGCTCACCTGAGCCAGTCAGAAATTCACCCCTCCACTTT. It yields the protein CASSPEPVRNSPLHF.

This chain links TRBV6-1 with TRBJ2-4, with 7 bases lining up with TRBD1. Germline CDR1 reads MNHNS; CDR2 reads SASEGT. V lost 8 bases, J lost 7 bases, and 14 bases stayed unmatched. The CDR3 extends over 15 amino acids. CDR3 residues: CASCKPGTENNIQYF. The CDR3 region has the DNA TGTGCCAGCTGCAAGCCCGGGACAGAGAACAACATTCAGTACTTC.

The chain is built from TRBV30 and TRBJ1-3; D may be TRBD1 (5 bases). The V and J ends lost 1 base and 0 bases respectively, with 7 bases between them. The CDR3 runs to 14 residues. Germline CDR1 and CDR2: GTSNPN and SVGIG (reference sequence). The CDR3 spells CAWSAGASGNTIYF. As DNA, the CDR3 is TGTGCCTGGAGTGCCGGGGCCTCTGGAAACACCATATATTTT. The complete variable domain, with remaining parts taken from reference TRBV30 and TRBJ1-3, reads SQTIHQWPATLVQPVGSPLSLECTVEGTSNPNLYWYRQAAGRGLQLLFYSVGIGQISSEVPQNLSASRPQDRQFILSSKKLLLSDSGFYLCAWSAGASGNTIYFGEGSWLTVV.

This clone was detected only a few times. The same CDR3 is also encoded by other DNA sequences in this sample. The gene calls are TRBV30 and TRBJ1-5; D gene ambiguous. This CDR3 spans 14 amino acids. V lost 0 bases, J lost 3 bases, and 9 bases lay in between. The V gene's germline CDR1 is GTSNPN and CDR2 SVGIG (reference sequence). CDR3 in amino acids: CAWSVSSSNQPQHF. As DNA, the CDR3 is TGTGCCTGGAGTGTCTCGAGTTCCAATCAGCCCCAGCATTTT.

The chain is built from TRBV10-3 and TRBJ1-6; no definite D call. The germline CDR1 and CDR2 sequences are ENHRY and SYGVKD. The CDR3 loop spans 12 amino acids. V was trimmed by 0 bases and J by 10 bases, leaving 4 bases between them. The CDR3 spells CAISESSSPLHF. The CDR3 region has the DNA TGTGCCATCAGTGAGTCATCCTCACCCCTCCACTTT.

The V call is TRBV30, the J call TRBJ2-7; D tentatively fits TRBD1 or TRBD2 (6 bases each). This CDR3 contains 14 residues. CDR1 and CDR2 (germline): GTSNPN, SVGIG (reference sequence). V gave up 2 bases and J gave up 11 bases, with 22 bases separating them. DNA of the CDR3: TGTGCCTGGAGTCCCCGGGGGAATTCGAACAGGGAGTACTTC. It codes for CAWSPRGNSNREYF.

The chain employs TRBV28 and TRBJ2-3; TRBD2 matches 12 bases. This CDR3 comprises 17 residues. The V gene's germline CDR1 is MDHEN and CDR2 SYDVKM. Trimming cost V 3 bases and J 5 bases; bases outside gene matches: 9. CDR3 sequence (DNA): TGTGCCAGCAGTTTTTATCAACTAGCGGGGGGTATAGATACGCAGTATTTT. Translating gives CASSFYQLAGGIDTQYF.

This rearrangement joins TRBV30 to TRBJ2-5, with 10 bases matching TRBD1. This CDR3 is built from 13 residues. CDR1 GTSNPN and CDR2 SVGIG come from the germline V gene (reference sequence). V lost 3 bases to trimming and J lost 4 bases; unmatched junction nucleotides: 2. The CDR3 DNA reads as TGTGCCTGGAGGAGGGACAGGGGAGAGACCCAGTACTTC. It yields the protein CAWRRDRGETQYF.

This clone was seen a few times. This chain joins TRBV2 and TRBJ1-6; TRBD1 might be the D (5 bases). CDR1 is SNHLY, CDR2 FYNNEI, per germline. V lost 2 bases to trimming and J lost 10 bases, with 15 bases between them. The CDR3 sequence is 15 residues long. CDR3 loop: CASSEQGREGSPLHF. CDR3 DNA: TGTGCCAGCAGTGAACAGGGCAGGGAGGGCTCACCCCTCCACTTT.

The chain carries TRBV2 and TRBJ2-6, with D unresolved. Germline V lookup: CDR1 SNHLY, CDR2 FYNNEI. The CDR3 spans 15 residues. V was trimmed by 5 bases and J by 0 bases, leaving 8 bases between them. The CDR3 region is CASSSLLSGANVLTF. The CDR3 coding sequence is TGTGCCAGCAGTTCTTTGCTCTCTGGGGCCAACGTCCTGACTTTC.

This clone was seen a handful of times. The CDR3 loop is CASSPWEEAFF. Written as DNA, the CDR3 is TGTGCCAGCTCACCATGGGAGGAAGCTTTCTTT. V gene TRBV18 combines with J gene TRBJ1-1, with D unresolved. CDR3 length equals 11 residues. The V and J ends lost 2 bases and 8 bases respectively, with 6 bases between them. The germline CDR1 and CDR2 sequences are KGHSH and LQKENI.

This chain connects TRBV18 to TRBJ1-1; D ambiguous. CDR1 is KGHSH, CDR2 LQKENI, per germline. Between the trimmed V and J ends, which lost 2 bases and 1 base, there was a span of 8 bases. The CDR3 totals 14 residues. The CDR3 region has the DNA TGTGCCAGCTCACCATGGACGGAGAACACTGAAGCTTTCTTT. It codes for CASSPWTENTEAFF.

The CDR3 bases are TGCAGCGCCTCCGGGACTAGTGGCACCGGGGAGCTGTTTTTT. Its translation: CSASGTSGTGELFF. This sequence joins TRBV29-1 and TRBJ2-2; 8 bases agree with TRBD2. In germline, CDR1 is SQVTM, CDR2 ANQGSEA. CDR3 size: 14 residues. V shed 7 bases and J 4 bases; nucleotides not matched to a gene: 8.

The V and J genes are TRBV7-2 and TRBJ2-7; D is unclear. In germline, CDR1 is SGHTA, CDR2 FQGNSA. The CDR3 contains 15 residues. Trimming took off 5 bases at V and 4 bases at J, with 18 bases between the two ends. The CDR3 loop is CASSVTTGMGYEQYF. The CDR3 DNA follows: TGTGCCAGCAGCGTGACGACGGGCATGGGTTACGAGCAGTACTTC.

The rearrangement uses TRBV4-2 and TRBJ2-2; D gene unclear. V was cut by 0 bases and J by 6 bases, with 11 bases left in between. Germline CDR1 LGHNA, CDR2 YNFKEQ. The length of the CDR3 is 15 residues. DNA of the CDR3: TGTGCCAGCAGCCAAGAGTCCCGCAGCGCCGGGGAGCTGTTTTTT. Translation: CASSQESRSAGELFF.

V gene TRBV6-5 combines with J gene TRBJ1-1; 7 bases line up with TRBD1. In germline, CDR1 is MNHEY, CDR2 SVGAGI. The CDR3 length is 15 residues. J lost 3 bases, V lost 5 bases, and 9 bases had no gene match. CDR3 loop: CASSRTQTGYTEAFF. CDR3 DNA: TGTGCCAGCAGTCGGACCCAGACAGGGTACACTGAAGCTTTCTTT.

The genes are TRBV25-1 and TRBJ1-2; no reliable D call. CDR3 length: 13 amino acids. CDR1 is MGHDK, CDR2 SYGVNS, per germline. Trimming removed 1 base from V and 8 bases from J, with 11 bases in between. CDR3 nucleotide sequence: TGTGCCAGCAGTGAATTGGACCTAAGCGGCTACACCTTC. As protein: CASSELDLSGYTF.

J is TRBJ1-1 and V is TRBV7-8, with no clear D. V was shortened by 2 bases and J by 0 bases, with 7 bases between the two germline ends. Germline V CDR1 and CDR2: SGHVS, FQNEAQ. The CDR3 extends over 14 amino acids. CDR3 coding DNA: TGTGCCAGCAGCTTATCGACGGTGAACACTGAAGCTTTCTTT. Protein sequence: CASSLSTVNTEAFF.

This clone was seen a few times. This chain uses TRBV7-9 with TRBJ1-2, with TRBD1 matching over 9 bases. The CDR3 has 14 amino acids. CDR1 is SEHNR, CDR2 FQNEAQ, per germline (reference sequence). With V trimmed by 0 bases and J by 13 bases, 9 bases remained unmatched. CDR3 nucleotide sequence: TGTGCCAGCAGCTTAGCTTCGGGACAGGGTCCCTCCACCTTC. Its translation: CASSLASGQGPSTF.

Concerning this clone: One end of the junction varies from germline; a read error may be responsible. The chain couples TRBV4-1 to TRBJ1-5; 7 nucleotides align to TRBD1. Germline-derived CDR1 and CDR2 are MGHRA and YSYEKL. The CDR3 covers 15 residues. CDR3 nucleotide sequence: TGTGCCAGCAGCCAAGGACAGGAGAGCAATCAGCCCCAGCATTTT. Translated, it gives CASSQGQESNQPQHF.

This clone was counted between two and nine times. This sequence joins TRBV4-1 and TRBJ2-1, with TRBD1 as a possible D gene (6 bases). Deletions cut 0 bases from V and 7 bases from J, with 19 bases between. This CDR3 has 17 residues. Germline V gives CDR1 MGHRA, CDR2 YSYEKL. The CDR3 protein is CASSQEGPASRGNEQFF. CDR3 DNA sequence: TGCGCCAGCAGCCAAGAAGGCCCAGCCTCGAGGGGGAATGAGCAGTTCTTC.